This T cell receptor beta chain appears in the sequencing data of a study of early T cells in non-severe SARS-CoV-2 infection. The wider study: The authors sequenced bulk RNA from unsorted whole blood, leaving chains unpaired. Study-wide points: A preference for anti-spike CD8 responses marked VDJdb matching, which missed private and CD4 specificities.

Each cDNA molecule carried a unique molecular identifier. TCRdb re-derived calls from the 5' RACE reads in MiXCR, one entry per CDR3 protein. Found here are some 71,000 distinct CDR3 sequences, roughly 12% of them singletons; the top ten hold roughly 7%. This clonotype was counted ten times or more. The antigen remains unidentified. Sequenced: whole blood. The origin of this receptor is an adult who was a healthcare worker with PCR-confirmed SARS-CoV-2 infection or an uninfected control (not recorded which).

CDR3 in amino acids: CASSIPSIVGGNNYGYTF. The CDR3 DNA reads as TGTGCCAGCAGCATACCCAGCATCGTGGGGGGAAATAACTATGGCTACACCTTC. The V and J genes are TRBV7-3 and TRBJ1-2; D perhaps matches TRBD1 (5 bases). V was clipped by 5 bases and J by 1 base, with 23 bases between them. CDR1 and CDR2 (germline): SGHTA, FQGTGA. This CDR3 region has 18 residues.